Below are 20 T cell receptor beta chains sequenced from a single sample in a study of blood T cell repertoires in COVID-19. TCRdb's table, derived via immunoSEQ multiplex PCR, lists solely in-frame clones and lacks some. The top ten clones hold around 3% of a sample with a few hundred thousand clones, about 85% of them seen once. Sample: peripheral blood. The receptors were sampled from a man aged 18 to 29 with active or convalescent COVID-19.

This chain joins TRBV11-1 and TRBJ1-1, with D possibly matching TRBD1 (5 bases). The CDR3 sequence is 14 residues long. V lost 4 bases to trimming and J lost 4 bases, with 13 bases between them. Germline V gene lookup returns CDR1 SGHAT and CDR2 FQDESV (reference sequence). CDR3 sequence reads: CASSSQGQGTEAFF. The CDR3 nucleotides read TGTGCCAGCAGCTCCCAGGGTCAGGGCACTGAAGCTTTCTTT.

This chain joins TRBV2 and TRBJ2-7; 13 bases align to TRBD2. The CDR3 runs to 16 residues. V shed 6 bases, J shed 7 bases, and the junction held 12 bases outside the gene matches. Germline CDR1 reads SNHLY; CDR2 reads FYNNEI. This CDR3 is CASSYEGLAGVGEQYF. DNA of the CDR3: TGTGCCAGCAGCTACGAAGGACTAGCGGGAGTGGGGGAGCAGTACTTC.

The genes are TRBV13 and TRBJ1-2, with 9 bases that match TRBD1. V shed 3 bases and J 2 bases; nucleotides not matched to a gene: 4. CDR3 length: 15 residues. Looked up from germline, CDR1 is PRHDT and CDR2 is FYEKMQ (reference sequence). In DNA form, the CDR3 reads TGTGCCAGCAGCTTGTGGGACAGGGAGAACTATGGCTACACCTTC. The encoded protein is CASSLWDRENYGYTF.

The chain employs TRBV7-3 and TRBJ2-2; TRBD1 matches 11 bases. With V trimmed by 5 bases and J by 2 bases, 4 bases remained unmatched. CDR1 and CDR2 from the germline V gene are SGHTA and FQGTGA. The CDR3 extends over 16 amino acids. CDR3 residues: CASSRTGGANTGELFF. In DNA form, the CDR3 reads TGTGCCAGCAGCCGGACAGGGGGCGCAAACACCGGGGAGCTGTTTTTT.

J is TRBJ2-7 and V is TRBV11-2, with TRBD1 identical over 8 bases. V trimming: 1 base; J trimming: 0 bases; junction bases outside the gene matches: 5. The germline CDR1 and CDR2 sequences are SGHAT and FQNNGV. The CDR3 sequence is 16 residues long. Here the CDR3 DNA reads TGTGCCAGCAGCTTAGGGGGACAGGCGAGCTCCTACGAGCAGTACTTC. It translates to CASSLGGQASSYEQYF.

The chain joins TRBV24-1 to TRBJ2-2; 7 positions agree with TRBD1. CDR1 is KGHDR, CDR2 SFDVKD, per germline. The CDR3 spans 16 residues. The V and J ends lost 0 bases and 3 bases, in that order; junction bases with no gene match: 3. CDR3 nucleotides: TGTGCCACCAGTGATTTGGACAGGGCGGACACCGGGGAGCTGTTTTTT. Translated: CATSDLDRADTGELFF.

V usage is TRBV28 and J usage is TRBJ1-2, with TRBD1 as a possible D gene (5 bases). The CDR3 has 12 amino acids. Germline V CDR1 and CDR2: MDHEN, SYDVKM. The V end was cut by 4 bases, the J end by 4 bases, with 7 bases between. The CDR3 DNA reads TGTGCCAGCAGTTGGCAGGGCTATGGCTACACCTTC. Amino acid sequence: CASSWQGYGYTF.

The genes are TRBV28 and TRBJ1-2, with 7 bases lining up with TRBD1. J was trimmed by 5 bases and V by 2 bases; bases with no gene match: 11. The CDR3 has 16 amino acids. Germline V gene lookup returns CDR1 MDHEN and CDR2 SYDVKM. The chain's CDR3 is CASSLDTTGWGYGYTF. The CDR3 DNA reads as TGTGCCAGCAGTTTAGATACGACAGGGTGGGGGTATGGCTACACCTTC.

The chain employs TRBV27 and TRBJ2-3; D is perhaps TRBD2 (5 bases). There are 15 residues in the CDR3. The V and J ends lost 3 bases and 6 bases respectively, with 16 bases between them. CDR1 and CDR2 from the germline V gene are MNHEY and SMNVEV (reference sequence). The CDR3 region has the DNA TGTGCCAGCAGTTTGCAGGACTCTGCCTTGGATACGCAGTATTTT. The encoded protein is CASSLQDSALDTQYF.

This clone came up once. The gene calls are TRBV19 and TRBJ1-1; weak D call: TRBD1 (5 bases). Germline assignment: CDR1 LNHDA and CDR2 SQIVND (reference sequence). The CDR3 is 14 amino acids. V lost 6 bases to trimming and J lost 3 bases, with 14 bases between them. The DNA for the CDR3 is TGTGCCAGTAGGCCCAGTGGGGGGTACACTGAAGCTTTCTTT. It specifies CASRPSGGYTEAFF.

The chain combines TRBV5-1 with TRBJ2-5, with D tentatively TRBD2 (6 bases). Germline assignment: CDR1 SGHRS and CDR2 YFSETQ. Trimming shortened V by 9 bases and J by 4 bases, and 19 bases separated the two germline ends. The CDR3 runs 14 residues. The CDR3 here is CATNPGGPLETQYF. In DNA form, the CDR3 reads TGCGCCACGAACCCCGGAGGGCCGTTAGAGACCCAGTACTTC.

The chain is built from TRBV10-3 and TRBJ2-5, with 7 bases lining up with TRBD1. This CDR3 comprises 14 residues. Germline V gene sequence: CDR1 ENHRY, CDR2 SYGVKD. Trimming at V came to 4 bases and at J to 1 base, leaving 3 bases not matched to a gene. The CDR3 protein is CAISGTGVQETQYF. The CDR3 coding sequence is TGTGCCATCAGTGGGACAGGCGTCCAAGAGACCCAGTACTTC.

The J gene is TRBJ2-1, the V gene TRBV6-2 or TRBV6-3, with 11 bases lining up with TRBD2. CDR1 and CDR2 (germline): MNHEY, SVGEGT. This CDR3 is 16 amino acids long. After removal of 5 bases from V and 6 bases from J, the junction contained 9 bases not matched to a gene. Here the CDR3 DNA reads TGTGCCAGCAGTCCCCGAACTAGCGGGGGCCGCAATGAGCAGTTCTTC. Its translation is CASSPRTSGGRNEQFF.

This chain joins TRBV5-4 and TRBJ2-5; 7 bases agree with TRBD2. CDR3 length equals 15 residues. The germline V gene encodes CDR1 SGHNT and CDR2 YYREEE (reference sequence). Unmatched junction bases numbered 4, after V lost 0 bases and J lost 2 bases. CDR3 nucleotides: TGTGCCAGCAGCTTGGGGGACTATCCGCAAGAGACCCAGTACTTC. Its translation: CASSLGDYPQETQYF.

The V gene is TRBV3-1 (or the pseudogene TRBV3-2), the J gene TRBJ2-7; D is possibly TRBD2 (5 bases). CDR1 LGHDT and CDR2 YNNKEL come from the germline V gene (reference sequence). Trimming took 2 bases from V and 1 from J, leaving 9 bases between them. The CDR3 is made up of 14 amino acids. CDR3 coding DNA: TGTGCCAGCAGCCAAAGTTCGGGGTCCTACGAGCAGTACTTC. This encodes CASSQSSGSYEQYF.

In DNA, the CDR3 is TGTGCCAGCTCACCACCGACAGGCCCCGGCGGCAATGAGCAGTTCTTC. It codes for CASSPPTGPGGNEQFF. The genes are TRBV18 and TRBJ2-1, with D possibly TRBD1 on 6 matching bases. This CDR3 has 16 residues. V shed 0 bases and J shed 6 bases, with 15 bases lying between them. Germline-derived CDR1 and CDR2 are KGHSH and LQKENI.

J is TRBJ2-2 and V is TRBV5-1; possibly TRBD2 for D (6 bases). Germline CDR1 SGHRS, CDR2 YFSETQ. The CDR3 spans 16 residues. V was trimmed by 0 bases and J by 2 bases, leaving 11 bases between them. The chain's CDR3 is CASSLERGGNTGELFF. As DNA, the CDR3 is TGCGCCAGCAGCTTGGAAAGGGGAGGAAACACCGGGGAGCTGTTTTTT. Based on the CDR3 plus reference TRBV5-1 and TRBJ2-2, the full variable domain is KAGVTQTPRYLIKTRGQQVTLSCSPISGHRSVSWYQQTPGQGLQFLFEYFSETQRNKGNFPGRFSGRQFSNSRSEMNVSTLELGDSALYLCASSLERGGNTGELFFGEGSRLTVL.

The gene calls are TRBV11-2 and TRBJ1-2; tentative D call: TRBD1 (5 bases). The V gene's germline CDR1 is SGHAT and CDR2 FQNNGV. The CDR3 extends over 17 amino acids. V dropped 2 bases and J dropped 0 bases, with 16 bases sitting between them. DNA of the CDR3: TGTGCCAGCAGCTTATTGTGGGGGAGGCATGCTAACTATGGCTACACCTTC. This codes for CASSLLWGRHANYGYTF. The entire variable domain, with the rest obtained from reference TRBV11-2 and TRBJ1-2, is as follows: EAGVAQSPRYKIIEKRQSVAFWCNPISGHATLYWYQQILGQGPKLLIQFQNNGVVDDSQLPKDRFSAERLKGVDSTLKIQPAKLEDSAVYLCASSLLWGRHANYGYTFGSGTRLTVV.

The CDR3 reads CASGRRTNYGYTF. The CDR3 region has the DNA TGTGCCAGCGGCCGGCGGACTAACTATGGCTACACCTTC. The V call is TRBV12-3 or TRBV12-4, the J call TRBJ1-2; D remains ambiguous. V was pared by 8 bases and J by 0 bases, with 10 bases between. This CDR3 region has 13 residues.

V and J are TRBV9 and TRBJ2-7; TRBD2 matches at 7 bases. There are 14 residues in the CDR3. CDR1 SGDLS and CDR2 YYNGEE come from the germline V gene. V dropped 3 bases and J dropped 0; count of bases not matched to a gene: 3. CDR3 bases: TGTGCCAGCAGCGAGGGAGGGAGCTCCTACGAGCAGTACTTC. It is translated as CASSEGGSSYEQYF. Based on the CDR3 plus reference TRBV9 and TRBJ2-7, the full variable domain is DSGVTQTPKHLITATGQRVTLRCSPRSGDLSVYWYQQSLDQGLQFLIQYYNGEERAKGNILERFSAQQFPDLHSELNLSSLELGDSALYFCASSEGGSSYEQYFGPGTRLTVT.